This record concerns one T cell receptor (beta chain) sequence. Measured with immunoSEQ multiplex PCR; TCRdb has only the in-frame clones, and not every one. Here the sample spans 150,000 to 200,000 clones, 90% being singletons. This sample was included in a study of blood T cell repertoires in COVID-19. The specimen was peripheral blood. The receptor was isolated from a man aged 45-65 years with acute or convalescent COVID-19.

The CDR3 here is CAISEVNSGKYTQYF. Written as DNA, the CDR3 is TGTGCCATCAGTGAGGTTAATAGCGGGAAATATACGCAGTATTTT. V usage is TRBV10-3 and J usage is TRBJ2-3; 8 bases fit TRBD2. Germline V CDR1 and CDR2: ENHRY, SYGVKD. Trimming took 2 bases from V and 7 from J; bases not matched to a gene: 8. CDR3 length: 15 residues.